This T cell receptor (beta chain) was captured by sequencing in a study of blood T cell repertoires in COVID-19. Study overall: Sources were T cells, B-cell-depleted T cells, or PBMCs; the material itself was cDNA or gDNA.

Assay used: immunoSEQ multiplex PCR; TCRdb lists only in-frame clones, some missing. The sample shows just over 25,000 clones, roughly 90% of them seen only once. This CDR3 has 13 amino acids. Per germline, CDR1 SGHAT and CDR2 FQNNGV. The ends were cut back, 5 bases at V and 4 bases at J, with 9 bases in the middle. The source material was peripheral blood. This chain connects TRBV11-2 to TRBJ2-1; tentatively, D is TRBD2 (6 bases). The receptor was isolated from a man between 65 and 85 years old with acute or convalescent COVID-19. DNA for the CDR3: TGTGCCAGCAGCCGTGGACTATACAATGAGCAGTTCTTC. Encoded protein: CASSRGLYNEQFF.